One TCR beta chain is described in this entry. This specimen comes from a study of control samples from healthy donors and cancer patients. The V end was cut by 2 bases, the J end by 1 base, with 9 bases between. CDR3 length: 15 residues. Germline V gene lookup returns CDR1 SGHTA and CDR2 FQGNSA. Some clones are missing from TCRdb's copy, which holds only in-frame ones; the method was immunoSEQ multiplex PCR. The sample shows hundreds of thousands of clones, over 75% of them seen only once. The chain links TRBV7-2 to TRBJ2-1; D ambiguous. The specimen was PBMCs. The receptor was isolated from an older woman with lung cancer. As DNA, the CDR3 is TGTGCCAGCAGCTTATATGCCAGATCCTACAATGAGCAGTTCTTC. It translates to CASSLYARSYNEQFF.